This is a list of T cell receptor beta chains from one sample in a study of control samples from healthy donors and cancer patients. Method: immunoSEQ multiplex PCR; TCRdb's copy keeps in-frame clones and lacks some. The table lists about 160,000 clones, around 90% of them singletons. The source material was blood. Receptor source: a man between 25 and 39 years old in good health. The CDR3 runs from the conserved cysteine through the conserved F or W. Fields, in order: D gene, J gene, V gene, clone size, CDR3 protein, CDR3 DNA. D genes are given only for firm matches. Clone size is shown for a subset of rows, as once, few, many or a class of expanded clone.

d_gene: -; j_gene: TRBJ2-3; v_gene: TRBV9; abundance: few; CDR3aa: CASSVHTDTQYF; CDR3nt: TGTGCCAGCAGCGTACACACAGATACGCAGTATTTT
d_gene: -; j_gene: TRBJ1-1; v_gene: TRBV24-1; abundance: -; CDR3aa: CATKGGLNTEAFF; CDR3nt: TGTGCCACTAAGGGCGGATTGAACACTGAAGCTTTCTTT
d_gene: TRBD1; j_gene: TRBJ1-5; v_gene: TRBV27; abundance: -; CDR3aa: CASSFQGVGNQPQHF; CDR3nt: TGTGCCAGCAGTTTCCAGGGGGTAGGCAATCAGCCCCAGCATTTT
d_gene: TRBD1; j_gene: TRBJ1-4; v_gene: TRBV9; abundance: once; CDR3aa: CASSPWAGGDEKLFF; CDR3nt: TGTGCCAGCAGCCCTTGGGCAGGGGGCGATGAAAAACTGTTTTTT
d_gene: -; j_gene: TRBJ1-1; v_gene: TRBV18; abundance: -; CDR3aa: CASSPHSGAPEAFF; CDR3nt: TGTGCCAGCTCGCCTCACTCCGGGGCCCCTGAAGCTTTCTTT
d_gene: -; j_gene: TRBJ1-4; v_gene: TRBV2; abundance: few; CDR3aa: CASSVGGNEKLFF; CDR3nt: TGTGCCAGCAGTGTGGGGGGGAATGAAAAACTGTTTTTT
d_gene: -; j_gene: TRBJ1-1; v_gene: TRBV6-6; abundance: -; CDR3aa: CASSYYSDSEAFF; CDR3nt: TGTGCCAGCAGTTACTATTCGGACAGTGAAGCTTTCTTT
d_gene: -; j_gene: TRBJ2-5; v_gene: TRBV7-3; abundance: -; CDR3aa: CASASFDLETQYF; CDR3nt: TGTGCCAGCGCCTCGTTCGATCTGGAGACCCAGTACTTC
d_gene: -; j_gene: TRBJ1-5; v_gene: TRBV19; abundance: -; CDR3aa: CASSIRRSSNQPQHF; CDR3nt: TGTGCCAGTAGTATACGACGTAGCAGCAATCAGCCCCAGCATTTT
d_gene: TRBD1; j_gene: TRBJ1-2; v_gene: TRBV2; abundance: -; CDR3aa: CASSDTQGGDYGYTF; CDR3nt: TGTGCCAGCAGTGATACCCAGGGGGGCGACTATGGCTACACCTTC
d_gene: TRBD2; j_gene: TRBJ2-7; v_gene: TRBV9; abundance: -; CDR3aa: CASSGGLAGWDEQYF; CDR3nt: TGTGCCAGCAGCGGGGGACTAGCGGGATGGGACGAGCAGTACTTC
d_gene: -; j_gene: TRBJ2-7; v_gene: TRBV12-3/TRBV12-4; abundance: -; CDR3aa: CASSFSREREQYF; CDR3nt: TGTGCCAGCAGTTTTAGTAGGGAACGCGAGCAGTACTTC
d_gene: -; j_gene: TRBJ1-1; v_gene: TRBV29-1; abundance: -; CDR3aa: CLAVSGGNTEAFF; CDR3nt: TGCCTGGCGGTGTCAGGCGGAAACACTGAAGCTTTCTTT
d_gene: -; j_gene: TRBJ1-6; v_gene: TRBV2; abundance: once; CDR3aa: CASSVIRDNSPLHF; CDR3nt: TGTGCCAGCAGTGTTATCAGGGATAATTCACCCCTCCACTTT
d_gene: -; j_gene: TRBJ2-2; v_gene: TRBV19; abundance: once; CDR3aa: CASTRISDAAGELFF; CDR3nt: TGTGCCAGTACTCGAATATCGGACGCCGCCGGGGAGCTGTTTTTT
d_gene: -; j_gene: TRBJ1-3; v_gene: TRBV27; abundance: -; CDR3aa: CASSLNRGNTIYF; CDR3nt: TGTGCCAGCAGTTTGAACAGGGGAAACACCATATATTTT
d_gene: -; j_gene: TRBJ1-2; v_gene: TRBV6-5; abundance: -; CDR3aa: CASSLDRSNYGYTF; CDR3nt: TGTGCCAGCTCTCTTGACAGGTCTAACTATGGCTACACCTTC
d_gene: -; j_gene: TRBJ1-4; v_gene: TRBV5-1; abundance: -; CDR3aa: CASSSRGLGEKLFF; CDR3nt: TGCGCCAGCAGCTCTCGGGGCCTCGGAGAAAAACTGTTTTTT
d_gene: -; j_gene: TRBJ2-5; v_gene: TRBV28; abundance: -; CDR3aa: CASSPQGTVPLETQYF; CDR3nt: TGTGCCAGCAGCCCCCAGGGAACGGTCCCCCTGGAGACCCAGTACTTC
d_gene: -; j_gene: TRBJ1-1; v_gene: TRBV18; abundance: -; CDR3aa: CASSPRTATEAFF; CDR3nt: TGTGCCAGCTCACCGAGGACGGCGACTGAAGCTTTCTTT
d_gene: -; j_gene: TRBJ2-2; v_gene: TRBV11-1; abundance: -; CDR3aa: CASSYRQLNTGELFF; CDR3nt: TGTGCCAGCAGTTACCGACAGTTGAACACCGGGGAGCTGTTTTTT
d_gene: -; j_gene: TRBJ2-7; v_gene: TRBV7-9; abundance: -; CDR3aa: CASSLGGGEQYF; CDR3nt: TGTGCCAGCAGCTTAGGGGGAGGCGAGCAGTACTTC
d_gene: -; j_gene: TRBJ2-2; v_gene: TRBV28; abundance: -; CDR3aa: CASREPTKGDTGELFF; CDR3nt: TGTGCCAGCAGGGAACCAACGAAGGGGGACACCGGGGAGCTGTTTTTT
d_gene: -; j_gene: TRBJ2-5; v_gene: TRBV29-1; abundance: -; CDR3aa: CSVRGLLQETQYF; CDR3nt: TGCAGCGTCAGGGGACTATTACAAGAGACCCAGTACTTC
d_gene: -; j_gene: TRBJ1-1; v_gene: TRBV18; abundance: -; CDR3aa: CASSPPPRGGVNTEAFF; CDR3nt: TGTGCCAGCTCACCACCGCCGAGGGGAGGAGTGAACACTGAAGCTTTCTTT
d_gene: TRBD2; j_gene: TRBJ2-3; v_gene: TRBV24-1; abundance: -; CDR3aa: CATSDLWASGGTDTQYF; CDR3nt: TGTGCCACCAGTGATTTGTGGGCTAGCGGGGGAACAGATACGCAGTATTTT
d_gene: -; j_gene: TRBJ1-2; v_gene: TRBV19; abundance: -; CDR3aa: CAISFTGGDGYTF; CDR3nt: TGTGCCATCTCATTCACGGGGGGAGATGGCTACACCTTC
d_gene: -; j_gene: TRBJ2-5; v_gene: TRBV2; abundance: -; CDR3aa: CASRTGSGIPAQETQYF; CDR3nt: TGTGCCAGCAGAACAGGGTCGGGTATACCCGCACAAGAGACCCAGTACTTC
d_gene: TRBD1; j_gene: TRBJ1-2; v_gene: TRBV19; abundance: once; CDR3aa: CASSPRTGRHYGYTF; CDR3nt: TGTGCCAGTAGTCCCAGGACAGGGAGGCACTATGGCTACACCTTC
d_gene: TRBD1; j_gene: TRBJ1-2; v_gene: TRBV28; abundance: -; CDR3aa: CASSLRQGAVGYTF; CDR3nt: TGTGCCAGCAGTCTAAGACAGGGGGCGGTTGGCTACACCTTC
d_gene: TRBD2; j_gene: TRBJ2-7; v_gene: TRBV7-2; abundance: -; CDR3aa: CASSPTSGPTYEQYF; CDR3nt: TGTGCCAGCAGCCCGACTAGCGGGCCAACCTACGAGCAGTACTTC
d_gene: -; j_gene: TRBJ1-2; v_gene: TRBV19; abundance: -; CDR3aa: CASSIGVSNYGYTF; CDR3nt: TGTGCCAGTAGTATCGGGGTATCCAACTATGGCTACACCTTC
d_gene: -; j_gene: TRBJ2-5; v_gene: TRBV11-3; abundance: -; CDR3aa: CASSPRALGETQYF; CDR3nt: TGTGCCAGCAGCCCCAGGGCCCTCGGGGAGACCCAGTACTTC
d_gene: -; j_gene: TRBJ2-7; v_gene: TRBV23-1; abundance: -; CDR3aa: CASSQSGPPYEQYF; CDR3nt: TGCGCCAGCAGTCAATCCGGGCCTCCCTACGAGCAGTACTTC
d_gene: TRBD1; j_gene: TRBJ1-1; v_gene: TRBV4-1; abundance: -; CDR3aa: CASSPEEGALRKTEAFF; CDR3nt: TGCGCCAGCAGCCCCGAAGAGGGGGCGCTTAGGAAGACTGAAGCTTTCTTT
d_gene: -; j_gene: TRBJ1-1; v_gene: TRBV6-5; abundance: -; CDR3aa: CASRQNTEAFF; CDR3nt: TGTGCCAGCAGACAAAACACTGAAGCTTTCTTT